The 12 T cell receptor beta chains in this list originate from one sample, sequenced in a study of human T cells and chemical hapten exposure. This sample's time point: pre-sensitization, week 0. Noted treatment: therapeutic diphenylcyclopropenone sensitization with weekly scalp DPC. TCRdb independently ran MiXCR on the RACE reads; one entry per CDR3 protein. Here the sample spans approximately 260,000 distinct CDR3 sequences, roughly 7.7% being singletons. The sequenced sample was whole blood, obtained in connection with sensitization to the hapten diphenylcyclopropenone (DPC). These receptors all come from a man younger than 35 with alopecia areata. Some clones in this sample may be carry-over from other donors' samples.

Only a few counts were recorded for this clonotype. The chain is built from TRBV29-1 and TRBJ1-1; D possibly corresponds to TRBD1 (5 bases). CDR3 size: 13 residues. Germline V gene sequence: CDR1 SQVTM, CDR2 ANQGSEA. V lost 2 bases to trimming and J lost 2 bases, with 9 bases between them. CDR3 residues: CSVETGVNTEAFF. The CDR3 bases are TGCAGCGTTGAAACAGGCGTAAACACTGAAGCTTTCTTT.

CDR3 DNA: TGTGCCAGCAGTCTAATCGGACAGGCACCCCTCTATGGCTACACCTTC. Translated, it gives CASSLIGQAPLYGYTF. The chain employs TRBV27 and TRBJ1-2, with 7 bases lining up with TRBD1. With V trimmed by 5 bases and J by 4 bases, 13 bases remained unmatched. The germline gives CDR1 MNHEY, CDR2 SMNVEV (reference sequence). This CDR3 has 16 residues.

Many counts were recorded for this clonotype. The rearrangement links TRBV6-5 to TRBJ2-5; maybe TRBD1 (6 bases). The CDR3 is made up of 13 amino acids. Germline CDR1 reads MNHEY; CDR2 reads SVGAGI. V was shortened by 5 bases and J by 5 bases, with 12 bases between the two germline ends. The DNA of the CDR3 is TGTGCCAGCAGTCCACAGGGTCGCGAGACCCAGTACTTC. Its protein is CASSPQGRETQYF.

The chain links TRBV28 to TRBJ1-2, with unresolved D. CDR3 length: 13 amino acids. Germline V gives CDR1 MDHEN, CDR2 SYDVKM. V gave up 5 bases and J gave up 7 bases, with 14 bases separating them. CDR3 protein: CASSPPSLGGYTF. CDR3 nucleotide sequence: TGTGCCAGCAGTCCCCCCTCTCTAGGTGGCTACACCTTC.

The chain couples TRBV7-8 to TRBJ2-3; D is uncertain. V was cut by 5 bases and J by 9 bases, with 12 bases left in between. The germline V gene encodes CDR1 SGHVS and CDR2 FQNEAQ. This CDR3 region has 12 residues. The CDR3 bases are TGTGCCAGCAGCCCACCCGAAGGCACGCAGTATTTT. Its translation is CASSPPEGTQYF.

This clonotype was seen only a few times. The chain has TRBV4-3 and TRBJ1-6; D is unresolved. Germline CDR1 and CDR2: LGHNA and YSLEER. The CDR3 has 15 amino acids. V lost 0 bases to trimming and J lost 7 bases, with 10 bases between them. CDR3 region: CASSQDLALNSPLHF. The CDR3 DNA is TGCGCCAGCAGCCAAGATCTGGCCCTGAATTCACCCCTCCACTTT.

This clonotype was found a few times. This chain links TRBV5-1 with TRBJ2-5; D is perhaps TRBD1 (6 bases). Trimming removed 4 bases from V and 4 bases from J, with 14 bases in between. There are 14 residues in the CDR3. The germline gives CDR1 SGHRS, CDR2 YFSETQ. CDR3 protein: CASSTGTKLETQYF. The CDR3 nucleotides are TGCGCCAGCAGCACCGGGACAAAACTAGAGACCCAGTACTTC.

The V and J genes are TRBV5-5 and TRBJ2-3, with 7 bases fitting TRBD1. The CDR3 runs to 16 residues. Germline values: CDR1 SGHKS, CDR2 YYEKEE (reference sequence). With 4 bases clipped from V and 3 bases from J, the junction kept 11 bases outside the gene matches. CDR3 DNA: TGTGCCAGCAGCCTTCCCAGGGGGACAGAGACAGATACGCAGTATTTT. It yields the protein CASSLPRGTETDTQYF.

This clonotype showed up just a few times. This chain connects TRBV5-1 to TRBJ2-3; D may be TRBD2 (6 bases). Germline CDR1 and CDR2: SGHRS and YFSETQ. This CDR3 is 15 amino acids long. V lost 1 base and J lost 2, with 11 bases in between. The CDR3 region is CASSLLSGYTDTQYF. CDR3 in DNA: TGCGCCAGCAGCTTGTTAAGCGGGTACACAGATACGCAGTATTTT. Filled out from reference TRBV5-1 and TRBJ2-3, the complete variable domain reads KAGVTQTPRYLIKTRGQQVTLSCSPISGHRSVSWYQQTPGQGLQFLFEYFSETQRNKGNFPGRFSGRQFSNSRSEMNVSTLELGDSALYLCASSLLSGYTDTQYFGPGTRLTVL.

The genes are TRBV5-1 and TRBJ1-1, with unresolved D. This CDR3 has 17 residues. V gave up 0 bases and J gave up 0 bases, with 15 bases separating them. Germline loops: CDR1 SGHRS, CDR2 YFSETQ. The CDR3 DNA reads as TGCGCCAGCAGCTTGGGCAGGAGCCTCCGCATGAACACTGAAGCTTTCTTT. Translating it yields CASSLGRSLRMNTEAFF.

V is TRBV7-2 and J is TRBJ2-4; no clear D gene. Germline CDR1 reads SGHTA; CDR2 reads FQGNSA. V shed 0 bases and J shed 10 bases, with 7 bases lying between them. CDR3 length: 12 residues. DNA for the CDR3: TGTGCCAGCAGCTTAGCCCTCGGAATTCAGTACTTC. This gives the protein CASSLALGIQYF.

On this clonotype itself: A much larger clone sits a single nucleotide away, making a read error possible. V usage is TRBV28 and J usage is TRBJ1-1, with D perhaps TRBD1 (5 bases). CDR3 length: 14 residues. Germline V lookup: CDR1 MDHEN, CDR2 SYDVKM. CDR3 DNA sequence: TGTGCCAGCCAGGTCACCCGAACTACCTCTGGGGCTTCCTTT. Amino acid sequence: CASQVTRTTSGASF.